Described below is a single TCR beta chain sequence and its context. Its specificity is not known. With a J-beta primer mix and a sample-barcoded 5' primer, a second PCR ran about 7 to 12 cycles. The template-switch adaptor was a 5' adaptor with 12 random nucleotides. It tagged each cDNA molecule. MiXCR, run by TCRdb on the 5' RACE reads, gives a single entry per CDR3 protein. The sample lists approximately 1.5 million distinct CDR3 sequences, roughly 43% occurring once. The data are from a study of blood T cells in healthy people across ages. This CDR3 contains 15 residues. Unmatched junction bases numbered 10, after V lost 5 bases and J lost 11 bases. Looked up from germline, CDR1 is ENHRY and CDR2 is SYGVKD. Study results and caveats: Age brought a roughly linear fall in TCR beta diversity measured per million T cells. With unsorted PBMCs, a conclusive comparison of naive versus antigen-experienced cells was not possible. Researchers report that TCR beta diversity correlated strongly with naive T cell percentage.

The V call is TRBV10-3, the J call TRBJ1-6; 9 bases are shared with TRBD1. This clonotype originated in a woman aged 18-30 years in good health. The sample was blood. The CDR3 region is CAISSPGQGGPPLHF. CDR3 in DNA: TGTGCCATCAGTTCGCCGGGACAGGGCGGACCACCCCTCCACTTT.